Listed here are 6 T cell receptor beta chains from one sample, sequenced in a study of T cells in Graves' hyperthyroidism and ophthalmopathy. Amplification yielded TCR beta CDR3 regions, with RNA transcripts as the source. Initially, a first-round RT-PCR of the TCR CDR3 employed the HTBI primer set. Each CDR3 protein is one row after TCRdb ran MiXCR on the multiplex PCR reads. The repertoire consists of about 700,000 distinct CDR3 sequences, with 14% occurring once and the leading ten covering more than 8.5%. Sequenced sample: blood. These receptors came from a young woman with Graves' hyperthyroidism.

This clonotype was detected a few times. The chain recombines TRBV14 with TRBJ2-5; the match to TRBD2 covers 9 bases. Germline trimming cut 0 bases from V and 5 bases from J; bases unmatched to any gene: 13. The germline CDR1 and CDR2 sequences are SGHDN and FVKESK. The CDR3 runs to 18 residues. CDR3 DNA: TGTGCCAGCAGCCAAGACGGGGGTAGCGGGAGACTCCGGGAGACCCAGTACTTC. Its protein product is CASSQDGGSGRLRETQYF.

This clonotype was seen more than once but under ten times. This sequence joins TRBV29-1 and TRBJ1-3; maybe TRBD1 (6 bases). The ends were cut back, 4 bases at V and 4 bases at J, with 8 bases in the middle. The CDR3 totals 12 residues. In germline, CDR1 is SQVTM, CDR2 ANQGSEA. The CDR3 spells CSVGTAGNTIYF. CDR3 sequence (DNA): TGCAGCGTTGGGACAGCAGGAAACACCATATATTTT.

This clonotype was found many times. J is TRBJ2-7 and V is TRBV12-3 or TRBV12-4; 7 bases map to TRBD2. Losses at the gene ends were 6 bases for V and 6 bases for J; bases not matched to a gene: 11. This CDR3 is built from 14 residues. CDR3 bases: TGTGCCAGCAGCTTTGGTGCGGGAGTTCGCGAGCAGTACTTC. Translation gives CASSFGAGVREQYF.

J is TRBJ2-3 and V is TRBV28; D tentatively fits TRBD1 or TRBD2 (6 bases each). The CDR3 loop spans 15 amino acids. Germline V gene data show CDR1 as MDHEN and CDR2 as SYDVKM. The V gene lost 3 bases and the J gene lost 2 bases, with 12 bases spanning the gap. The CDR3 DNA follows: TGTGCCAGCAGTTTGGGGGGCAGGGCCACAGATACGCAGTATTTT. This gives the protein CASSLGGRATDTQYF. The full variable domain, in which reference TRBV28 and TRBJ2-3 provide the parts outside the CDR3, is DVKVTQSSRYLVKRTGEKVFLECVQDMDHENMFWYRQDPGLGLRLIYFSYDVKMKEKGDIPEGYSVSREKKERFSLILESASTNQTSMYLCASSLGGRATDTQYFGPGTRLTVL.

Only a few counts were recorded for this clonotype. V and J are TRBV19 and TRBJ2-2; 10 nucleotides line up with TRBD1. Germline V CDR1 and CDR2: LNHDA, SQIVND (reference sequence). The CDR3 length is 15 residues. The ends lost 10 bases at V and 4 bases at J; junction bases unmatched: 9. CDR3 in amino acids: CATRKGQGSTGELFF. The CDR3 DNA follows: TGTGCCACCCGGAAGGGACAGGGGTCCACCGGGGAGCTGTTTTTT. Together with reference TRBV19 and TRBJ2-2, the CDR3 gives the full variable domain: DGGITQSPKYLFRKEGQNVTLSCEQNLNHDAMYWYRQDPGQGLRLIYYSQIVNDFQKGDIAEGYSVSREKKESFPLTVTSAQKNPTAFYLCATRKGQGSTGELFFGEGSRLTVL.

The chain couples TRBV30 to TRBJ2-7; TRBD2 might be the D (6 bases). Germline CDR1 reads GTSNPN; CDR2 reads SVGIG (reference sequence). The V end was cut by 3 bases, the J end by 3 bases, with 12 bases between. The CDR3 extends over 13 amino acids. CDR3 loop: CAWSGGIDYEQYF. The CDR3 DNA reads TGTGCCTGGAGCGGCGGGATTGACTACGAGCAGTACTTC.